These 21 T cell receptor beta chains originate from one sample sequenced in a study of shared clonotypes between healthy human individuals. The assay was immunoSEQ multiplex PCR, and TCRdb's table has in-frame clones only and misses some. Among hundreds of thousands of clones listed, less than 85% were seen once. The specimen was memory CD4+ T cells sorted from blood. As for subset: CD45RA-negative fraction. These receptors were collected from a woman in her 30s in good health.

The chain couples TRBV25-1 to TRBJ1-1; 7 bases agree with TRBD1. From germline, CDR1 is MGHDK and CDR2 SYGVNS. The CDR3 contains 13 residues. V lost 4 bases and J lost 4; bases outside the gene matches: 3. The CDR3 spells CASSAQGGTEAFF. CDR3 nucleotides: TGTGCCAGCAGTGCTCAGGGGGGCACTGAAGCTTTCTTT.

The J gene is TRBJ2-3, the V gene TRBV28, with 7 positions matching TRBD1. Germline CDR1 and CDR2: MDHEN and SYDVKM. Trimming took 6 bases from V and 3 from J; bases not matched to a gene: 9. The CDR3 runs to 15 residues. For the CDR3, the DNA is TGTGCCAGCAGGATTGCAGGGGGTCGTACAGATACGCAGTATTTT. Its protein product is CASRIAGGRTDTQYF. Combining the CDR3 with reference TRBV28 and TRBJ2-3 gives the whole variable domain DVKVTQSSRYLVKRTGEKVFLECVQDMDHENMFWYRQDPGLGLRLIYFSYDVKMKEKGDIPEGYSVSREKKERFSLILESASTNQTSMYLCASRIAGGRTDTQYFGPGTRLTVL.

The chain joins TRBV19 to TRBJ2-1; D remains ambiguous. Trimming removed 3 bases at V and 2 bases at J, with 11 bases between. The germline V gene encodes CDR1 LNHDA and CDR2 SQIVND (reference sequence). This CDR3 has 15 residues. The CDR3: CASSINVQTYNEQFF. For the CDR3, the DNA is TGTGCCAGTAGTATTAATGTTCAAACCTACAATGAGCAGTTCTTC.

The CDR3 bases are TGCAGTGCTAGAGTGAGGGATACGCAGTATTTT. Translation: CSARVRDTQYF. The chain combines TRBV20-1 with TRBJ2-3; D unclear. From germline, CDR1 is DFQATT and CDR2 SNEGSKA (reference sequence). Between the trimmed V and J ends, which lost 1 base and 6 bases, there was a span of 5 bases. This CDR3 has 11 residues.

The gene calls are TRBV2 and TRBJ1-4, with 10 bases matching TRBD1. V was pared by 7 bases and J by 8 bases, with 7 bases of the junction left unmatched. CDR3 length equals 14 residues. The germline V gene has CDR1 SNHLY and CDR2 FYNNEI. This CDR3 reads CASTRGQGDEKLFF. The CDR3 coding sequence is TGTGCCAGCACTAGAGGACAGGGGGACGAAAAACTGTTTTTT.

The V and J genes are TRBV7-9 and TRBJ1-2; D is unresolved. V was shortened by 5 bases and J by 6 bases, with 13 bases between the two germline ends. Germline loops: CDR1 SEHNR, CDR2 FQNEAQ (reference sequence). There are 13 residues in the CDR3. The CDR3 loop is CASSPQTVDGYTF. DNA for the CDR3: TGTGCCAGCAGCCCCCAGACTGTTGATGGCTACACCTTC.

This clone has a count of ten or more. V is TRBV7-9 and J is TRBJ1-2; D remains unclear. Germline V gene lookup returns CDR1 SEHNR and CDR2 FQNEAQ (reference sequence). The CDR3 totals 15 residues. The V end was cut by 2 bases, the J end by 4 bases, with 14 bases between. The CDR3 protein is CASSLSLSDLYGYTF. The CDR3 nucleotides are TGTGCCAGCAGCTTATCGCTTTCTGACCTCTATGGCTACACCTTC.

The rearrangement links TRBV5-4 to TRBJ2-7, with D tentatively TRBD1 (6 bases). V was cut by 4 bases and J by 2 bases, with 16 bases left in between. The CDR3 has 15 amino acids. Germline lookup yields CDR1 SGHNT and CDR2 YYREEE (reference sequence). In nucleotides, the CDR3 is TGTGCCAGCAGCCTGGGGTCAGGGGTTCCCTACGAGCAGTACTTC. This sequence encodes CASSLGSGVPYEQYF.

The chain has TRBV27 and TRBJ1-5; D gene ambiguous. The germline CDR1 and CDR2 sequences are MNHEY and SMNVEV (reference sequence). The CDR3 is 15 amino acids. Trimming left V 6 bases short and J 3 bases short, with 15 bases between. As DNA, the CDR3 is TGTGCCAGCAGCTTAGCAAGACACCACAATCAGCCCCAGCATTTT. Its translation is CASSLARHHNQPQHF.

The rearrangement uses TRBV30 and TRBJ1-1, with D unresolved. Per the germline V gene, CDR1 is GTSNPN and CDR2 is SVGIG (reference sequence). Trimming removed 2 bases at V and 1 base at J, with 5 bases between. CDR3 length: 12 residues. CDR3 loop: CAWSPQNTEAFF. CDR3 nucleotide sequence: TGTGCCTGGAGTCCCCAGAACACTGAAGCTTTCTTT.

CDR3 DNA: TGTGCCAGCAGTGAATATCACACTTCTAACTATGGCTACACCTTC. It is translated as CASSEYHTSNYGYTF. The chain joins TRBV25-1 to TRBJ1-2; D not resolved. The CDR3 sequence is 15 residues long. Germline CDR1 MGHDK, CDR2 SYGVNS. V lost 0 bases to trimming and J lost 0 bases, with 8 bases between them.

Notes on this clone: Different DNA sequences within this sample yield the same CDR3. The chain has TRBV5-4 and TRBJ2-1, with a weak D call TRBD1 (6 bases). Germline CDR1 is SGHNT and CDR2 is YYREEE (reference sequence). The CDR3 sequence is 13 residues long. V was cut by 1 base and J by 6 bases, with 8 bases left in between. As DNA, the CDR3 is TGTGCCAGCAGCTTGAAAGGGGGCAATGAGCAGTTCTTC. Encoded protein: CASSLKGGNEQFF. The whole variable domain, filled in from reference TRBV5-4 and TRBJ2-1, reads ETGVTQSPTHLIKTRGQQVTLRCSSQSGHNTVSWYQQALGQGPQFIFQYYREEENGRGNFPPRFSGLQFPNYSSELNVNALELDDSALYLCASSLKGGNEQFFGPGTRLTVL.

The chain has TRBV4-1 and TRBJ2-5, with 7 bases fitting TRBD2. Per germline, CDR1 MGHRA and CDR2 YSYEKL. The CDR3 covers 16 residues. J lost 1 base, V lost 1 base, and 6 bases had no gene match. CDR3 in amino acids: CASSQASGNLQETQYF. CDR3 nucleotide sequence: TGCGCCAGCAGCCAAGCCAGCGGGAATCTCCAAGAGACCCAGTACTTC.

The rearrangement joins TRBV7-9 to TRBJ1-2; 7 bases align to TRBD1. After removal of 5 bases from V and 7 bases from J, the junction contained 10 bases not matched to a gene. Germline lookup yields CDR1 SEHNR and CDR2 FQNEAQ (reference sequence). CDR3 size: 14 residues. The CDR3 nucleotides are TGTGCCAGCAGCCTCTCGACAGGGTTGGGTGGCTACACCTTC. This sequence encodes CASSLSTGLGGYTF.

This chain joins TRBV6-5 and TRBJ2-3; tentatively, D is TRBD1 or TRBD2 (5 bases each). The CDR3 is made up of 14 amino acids. V shed 4 bases and J shed 5 bases, with 13 bases lying between them. Germline values: CDR1 MNHEY, CDR2 SVGAGI. The CDR3: CASSSWGSVDTQYF. CDR3 DNA: TGTGCCAGCAGTTCCTGGGGGAGTGTAGATACGCAGTATTTT.

The J gene is TRBJ1-2, the V gene TRBV28, with D tentatively TRBD1 (5 bases). The CDR3 contains 12 residues. Germline values: CDR1 MDHEN, CDR2 SYDVKM. Trimming removed 5 bases from V and 4 bases from J, with 8 bases in between. The CDR3 bases are TGTGCCAGCAGTCCCGACAGCTATGGCTACACCTTC. Protein: CASSPDSYGYTF.

The chain is built from TRBV5-6 and TRBJ1-1, with a possible D match to TRBD1 (6 bases). Between the trimmed V and J ends, which lost 3 bases and 6 bases, there was a span of 18 bases. The CDR3 runs 15 residues. Germline CDR1 is SGHDT and CDR2 is YYEEEE. The CDR3 loop reads CASSWNPGQPSEAFF. CDR3 bases: TGTGCCAGCAGCTGGAATCCGGGACAACCGTCTGAAGCTTTCTTT.

A single count supports this clone. The chain is built from TRBV25-1 and TRBJ2-6; unclear D gene. CDR1 and CDR2 from the germline V gene are MGHDK and SYGVNS. V was shortened by 5 bases and J by 2 bases, with 7 bases between the two germline ends. The CDR3 is 14 residues long. CDR3 in amino acids: CASSLTAGANVLTF. In DNA, the CDR3 is TGTGCCAGCAGTCTGACGGCTGGGGCCAACGTCCTGACTTTC. The whole variable domain, remainder taken from reference TRBV25-1 and TRBJ2-6, is EADIYQTPRYLVIGTGKKITLECSQTMGHDKMYWYQQDPGMELHLIHYSYGVNSTEKGDLSSESTVSRIRTEHFPLTLESARPSHTSQYLCASSLTAGANVLTFGAGSRLTVL.

This clone was seen a handful of times. The chain is built from TRBV7-2 and TRBJ2-2; 7 positions match TRBD2. The CDR3 is made up of 13 amino acids. Germline assignment: CDR1 SGHTA and CDR2 FQGNSA. The V and J ends lost 8 bases and 5 bases, in that order; junction bases with no gene match: 5. This CDR3 reads CASGAGETGELFF. The CDR3 DNA reads TGTGCCAGCGGCGCGGGAGAGACCGGGGAGCTGTTTTTT.

The chain links TRBV5-4 to TRBJ2-2; weak D call: TRBD2 (5 bases). This CDR3 is 16 amino acids long. With 0 bases removed from V and 3 bases from J, the gap between germline ends came to 12 bases. CDR1 and CDR2 from the germline V gene are SGHNT and YYREEE (reference sequence). CDR3 sequence reads: CASSLVRAKDTGELFF. The CDR3 DNA reads as TGTGCCAGCAGCTTGGTGAGGGCAAAGGACACCGGGGAGCTGTTTTTT.

This clone was seen at least ten times. J is TRBJ1-1 and V is TRBV6-6; D is undetermined. This CDR3 is 12 amino acids long. The germline gives CDR1 MNHNY, CDR2 SVGAGI (reference sequence). Trimming removed 4 bases at V and 6 bases at J, with 9 bases between. The CDR3 sequence: CASSSTSSEAFF. As DNA, the CDR3 is TGTGCCAGCAGTTCGACCTCCTCTGAAGCTTTCTTT.